Sequencing of this TCR beta chain was carried out in a study of shared clonotypes between healthy human individuals. The CDR3 contains 16 residues. With 2 bases removed from V and 0 bases from J, the gap between germline ends came to 11 bases. Germline values: CDR1 MNHNS, CDR2 SASEGT. The donors were adults (healthy and HIV-negative) with no recent acute infections or vaccinations. Source study methods: Junction-only sequences without quality scores came from ImmunoSEQ, so filtering differed. Using immunoSEQ multiplex PCR, the repertoire was profiled, and TCRdb retains in-frame clones only, with some absent. The V and J calls and clone size come from that table; D and trimming were worked out from the DNA. The sample includes about 2.4 million clones, 80% to 95% of them seen just once. Of note for this clone: Its antigen is as yet unknown.

Study-wide findings and caveats: Naive subsets, compared against memory subsets, generally had larger estimated richness values.

Sequenced: naive CD4+ T cells from PBMCs. Described subset: CD45RA+ positively selected. The V and J genes are TRBV6-1 and TRBJ1-3; no clear D. The TCR sequence derives from a man between 18 and 35 years old in good health. Some clones in this sample may be carry-over from other donors' samples. CDR3 loop: CASSETPEISGNTIYF. The CDR3 DNA reads TGTGCCAGCAGTGAAACGCCAGAGATCTCTGGAAACACCATATATTTT.